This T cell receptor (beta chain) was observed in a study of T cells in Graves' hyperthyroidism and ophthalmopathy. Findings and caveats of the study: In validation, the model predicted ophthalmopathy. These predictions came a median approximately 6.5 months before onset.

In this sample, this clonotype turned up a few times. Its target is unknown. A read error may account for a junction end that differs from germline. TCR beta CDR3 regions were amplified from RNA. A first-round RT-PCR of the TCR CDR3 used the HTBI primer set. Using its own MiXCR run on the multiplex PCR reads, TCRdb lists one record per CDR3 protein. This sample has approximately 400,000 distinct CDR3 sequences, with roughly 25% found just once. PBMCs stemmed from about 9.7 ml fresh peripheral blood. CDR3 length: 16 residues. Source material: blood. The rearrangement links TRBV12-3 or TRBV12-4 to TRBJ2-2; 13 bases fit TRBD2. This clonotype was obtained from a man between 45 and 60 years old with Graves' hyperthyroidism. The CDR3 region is CASRSRLAGGTGELFF. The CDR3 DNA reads TGTGCCAGCAGATCGAGACTAGCGGGAGGCACCGGGGAGCTGTTTTTC.